The 17 T cell receptor beta chains below all came from one sample that was sequenced in a study of T cells in Graves' hyperthyroidism and ophthalmopathy (dated by TCRdb to the late 2010s). Libraries came from multiplex PCR. Sequenced on an Illumina HiSeq 2000. TCR beta CDR3 regions were amplified from RNA transcripts. For the first round of RT-PCR on the TCR CDR3, the HTBI primer set was used together with the Qiagen OneStep RT-PCR kit. TCRdb itself trimmed the public reads at Q25 with fastp, ran MiXCR and retained productive beta chains. Every CDR3 protein is listed once, alongside the most common genes and DNA of its rows. This sample gives more than 450,000 distinct CDR3 sequences in total; approximately 14% of them show up just once. In total, the top ten clones hold approximately 14% of the sample. Sequenced: blood. The source of these receptors is a woman in her 40s with Graves' hyperthyroidism.

This clonotype showed up many times. The V and J genes are TRBV2 and TRBJ2-3; TRBD2 might be the D (5 bases). V was trimmed by 2 bases and J by 2 bases, leaving 11 bases between them. Germline values: CDR1 SNHLY, CDR2 FYNNEI. The CDR3 covers 15 residues. The CDR3 sequence is CASSEKLANTDTQYF. The CDR3 bases are TGTGCCAGCAGTGAAAAGCTAGCCAACACAGATACGCAGTATTTT.

Ten or more counts support this clonotype. This chain connects TRBV5-1 to TRBJ2-7; 7 positions agree with TRBD2. CDR1 is SGHRS, CDR2 YFSETQ, per germline. The CDR3 covers 14 residues. The V and J ends lost 0 bases and 5 bases, in that order; junction bases with no gene match: 5. The CDR3 DNA reads TGCGCCAGCAGCTTGGGCGGGACTACTAACGAGCAGTACTTC. The encoded protein is CASSLGGTTNEQYF.

Ten or more counts support this clonotype. DNA of the CDR3: TGCGCCAGCAGCTTGGGGCGGACAGGGCAAGAGACCCAGTACTTC. This encodes CASSLGRTGQETQYF. The rearrangement links TRBV5-1 to TRBJ2-5; 8 bases fit TRBD1. Germline V CDR1 and CDR2: SGHRS, YFSETQ. The CDR3 spans 15 residues. After removal of 0 bases from V and 2 bases from J, the junction contained 3 bases not matched to a gene.

This clonotype appeared a few times. The chain's CDR3 is CASCPGLAGAGELFF. The CDR3, as DNA: TGTGCCAGCTGCCCCGGGCTAGCGGGAGCCGGGGAGCTGTTTTTT. V gene TRBV28 combines with J gene TRBJ2-2; 10 bases agree with TRBD2. Germline values: CDR1 MDHEN, CDR2 SYDVKM. With 8 bases clipped from V and 6 bases from J, the junction kept 9 bases outside the gene matches. The CDR3 is 15 residues long.

The chain combines TRBV6-1 with TRBJ1-5; the D gene is possibly TRBD1 (6 bases). Trimming removed 1 base at V and 5 bases at J, with 12 bases between. This CDR3 is 15 amino acids long. Germline CDR1 and CDR2: MNHNS and SASEGT. CDR3 sequence: CASSEDRDFYQPQHF. The DNA for the CDR3 is TGTGCCAGCAGTGAAGACAGGGACTTTTATCAGCCCCAGCATTTT.

This clonotype was recorded many times. This chain joins TRBV5-1 and TRBJ2-7, with TRBD1 identical over 9 bases. This CDR3 has 16 amino acids. CDR1 is SGHRS, CDR2 YFSETQ, per germline. V lost 0 bases, J lost 4 bases, and 8 bases stayed unmatched. CDR3 DNA sequence: TGCGCCAGCAGCTTGGACCCCGGGACAGGGAGATACGAGCAGTACTTC. This sequence encodes CASSLDPGTGRYEQYF.

The genes are TRBV12-3 or TRBV12-4 and TRBJ2-1, with D hard to call. This CDR3 has 14 residues. Trimming stripped 4 bases from V and 1 base from J, with 8 bases between. The CDR3 bases are TGTGCCAGCAGTTACGTCAGTTCCTACAATGAGCAGTTCTTC. This codes for CASSYVSSYNEQFF.

This clonotype was observed at least ten times. The chain combines TRBV7-8 with TRBJ1-6, with no clear D. Germline lookup yields CDR1 SGHVS and CDR2 FQNEAQ. The CDR3 runs 14 residues. V shed 4 bases and J shed 9 bases, with 13 bases lying between them. The CDR3 coding sequence is TGTGCCAGCAGCTGGAAGGAAGTACGTTCACCCCTCCACTTT. It specifies CASSWKEVRSPLHF.

This clonotype was found many times. The chain joins TRBV27 to TRBJ1-5; D unclear. The germline V gene has CDR1 MNHEY and CDR2 SMNVEV (reference sequence). Trimming took off 4 bases at V and 5 bases at J, with 9 bases between the two ends. The CDR3 spans 13 residues. The CDR3 reads CASSYQIYQPQHF. The CDR3 nucleotides are TGTGCCAGCAGTTACCAGATTTATCAGCCCCAGCATTTT.

Ten or more counts support this clonotype. This chain connects TRBV20-1 to TRBJ2-7; 11 nucleotides match TRBD1. The V gene's germline CDR1 is DFQATT and CDR2 SNEGSKA (reference sequence). The CDR3 has 16 amino acids. J gave up 6 bases and V 1 base, and 11 bases lay outside the gene matches. CDR3 loop: CSARAAGTGGIGEQYF. The CDR3 nucleotides read TGCAGTGCTAGAGCGGCGGGGACAGGGGGAATCGGCGAGCAGTACTTC.

In this sample, this clonotype turned up many times. The chain is built from TRBV28 and TRBJ1-1; tentative D call: TRBD1 (6 bases). Germline V gene data show CDR1 as MDHEN and CDR2 as SYDVKM. V was cut by 4 bases and J by 1 base, with 10 bases left in between. The CDR3 is 14 amino acids. The CDR3, as DNA: TGTGCCAGCAGTTCCGGGACAACGAACACTGAAGCTTTCTTT. Translating it yields CASSSGTTNTEAFF.

This sequence joins TRBV9 and TRBJ2-5; D is unclear. The CDR3 runs to 14 residues. V was shortened by 0 bases and J by 2 bases, with 8 bases between the two germline ends. CDR1 is SGDLS and CDR2 is YYNGEE in the germline V gene. CDR3 loop: CASSVVPQQETQYF. CDR3 DNA sequence: TGTGCCAGCAGCGTAGTCCCACAACAAGAGACCCAGTACTTC. The complete variable domain, with remaining parts taken from reference TRBV9 and TRBJ2-5, reads DSGVTQTPKHLITATGQRVTLRCSPRSGDLSVYWYQQSLDQGLQFLIQYYNGEERAKGNILERFSAQQFPDLHSELNLSSLELGDSALYFCASSVVPQQETQYFGPGTRLLVL.

J is TRBJ2-3 and V is TRBV10-3, with TRBD2 matching 10 bases. The CDR3 length is 15 residues. CDR1 ENHRY and CDR2 SYGVKD come from the germline V gene. J was trimmed by 3 bases and V by 5 bases; bases with no gene match: 5. The CDR3 protein is CAISQASGSTDTQYF. The CDR3 DNA sequence: TGTGCCATCAGTCAAGCTAGCGGGAGTACAGATACGCAGTATTTT.

This clonotype was seen at least ten times. The chain is built from TRBV3-1 and TRBJ1-2; D possibly corresponds to TRBD1 (5 bases). CDR1 and CDR2 (germline): LGHDT, YNNKEL (reference sequence). V lost 2 bases to trimming and J lost 4 bases, with 11 bases between them. The CDR3 extends over 14 amino acids. This CDR3 reads CASSQSQDLYGYTF. In DNA form, the CDR3 reads TGTGCCAGCAGCCAATCACAGGACCTCTATGGCTACACCTTC.

The rearrangement uses TRBV7-2 and TRBJ2-7; 12 bases agree with TRBD2. J gave up 5 bases and V 0 bases, and 11 bases lay outside the gene matches. This CDR3 is 18 amino acids long. The germline gives CDR1 SGHTA, CDR2 FQGNSA. Written as DNA, the CDR3 is TGTGCCAGCAGCTTAGCGGGGGGGTTGACTAGCGGGAGCCACGAGCAGTACTTC. As protein: CASSLAGGLTSGSHEQYF.

The chain couples TRBV10-3 to TRBJ1-5, with D possibly TRBD1 on 5 matching bases. CDR3 size: 14 residues. The germline V and J ends were trimmed by 6 bases and 11 bases, with 20 bases remaining between them. The germline CDR1 and CDR2 sequences are ENHRY and SYGVKD. Here the CDR3 DNA reads TGTGCCATCAGGGGGGATGAGACGGGAAGGACCCAGCATTTT. Amino acids: CAIRGDETGRTQHF.

This clonotype was counted a few times. The V gene is TRBV20-1, the J gene TRBJ1-1; D is uncertain. Trimming took 0 bases from V and 4 from J, leaving 12 bases between them. The CDR3 extends over 14 amino acids. Germline values: CDR1 DFQATT, CDR2 SNEGSKA (reference sequence). The CDR3 DNA sequence: TGCAGTGCTAGAGATCATAAGGGTTTCACTGAAGCTTTCTTT. It yields the protein CSARDHKGFTEAFF.